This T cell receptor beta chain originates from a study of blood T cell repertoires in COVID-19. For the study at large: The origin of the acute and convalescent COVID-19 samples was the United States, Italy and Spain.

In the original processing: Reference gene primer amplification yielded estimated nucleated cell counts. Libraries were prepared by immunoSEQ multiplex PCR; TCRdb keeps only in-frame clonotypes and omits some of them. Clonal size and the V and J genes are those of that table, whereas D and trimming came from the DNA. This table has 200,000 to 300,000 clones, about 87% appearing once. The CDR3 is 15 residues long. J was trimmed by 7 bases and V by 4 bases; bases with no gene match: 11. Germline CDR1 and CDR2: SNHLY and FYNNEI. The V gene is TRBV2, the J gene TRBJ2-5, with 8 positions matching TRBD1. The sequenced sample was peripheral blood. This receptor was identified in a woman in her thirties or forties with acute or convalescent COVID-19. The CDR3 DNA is TGTGCCAGCAGTGCGGATTCAGGGGGCCGTGGGACCCAGTACTTC. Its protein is CASSADSGGRGTQYF.